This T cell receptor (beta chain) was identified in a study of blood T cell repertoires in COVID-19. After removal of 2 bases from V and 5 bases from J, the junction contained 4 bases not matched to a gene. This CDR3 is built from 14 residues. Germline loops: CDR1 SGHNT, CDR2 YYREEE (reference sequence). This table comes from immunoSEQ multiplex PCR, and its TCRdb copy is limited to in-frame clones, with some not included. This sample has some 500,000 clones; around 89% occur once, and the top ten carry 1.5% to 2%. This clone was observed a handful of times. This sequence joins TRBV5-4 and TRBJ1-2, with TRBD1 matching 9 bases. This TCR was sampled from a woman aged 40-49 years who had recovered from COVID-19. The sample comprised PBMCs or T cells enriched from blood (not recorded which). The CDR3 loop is CASSFAGTGYGYTF. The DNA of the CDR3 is TGTGCCAGCAGCTTCGCCGGGACAGGGTATGGCTACACCTTC.